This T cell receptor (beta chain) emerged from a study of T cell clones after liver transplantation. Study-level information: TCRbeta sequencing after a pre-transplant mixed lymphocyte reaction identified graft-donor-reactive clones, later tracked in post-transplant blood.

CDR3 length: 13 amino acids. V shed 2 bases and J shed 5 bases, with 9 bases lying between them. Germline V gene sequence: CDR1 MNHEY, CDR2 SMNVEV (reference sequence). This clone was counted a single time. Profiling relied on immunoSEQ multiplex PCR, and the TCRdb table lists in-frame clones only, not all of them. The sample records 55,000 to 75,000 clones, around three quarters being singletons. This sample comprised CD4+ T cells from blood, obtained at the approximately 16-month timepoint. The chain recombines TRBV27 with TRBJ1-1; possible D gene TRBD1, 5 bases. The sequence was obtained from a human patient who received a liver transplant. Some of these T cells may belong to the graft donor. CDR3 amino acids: CASSLKGRTEAFF. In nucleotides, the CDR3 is TGTGCCAGCAGTTTAAAGGGGAGGACTGAAGCTTTCTTT.